One and the same sample provided the 9 T cell receptor beta chains below, sequenced in a study of T cell responses to AZD1222 COVID-19 vaccine (dated by TCRdb to about 2021). The time point label corresponds to: about 28 days (+/-7) after the second vaccine dose. The library was built by means of the immunoSEQ multiplex PCR assay. Sourced from immuneACCESS, this table was stored by TCRdb with only in-frame sequences that have V and J called. A share of the clones is absent; for the studies checked, an unresolved V gene accounts for under half, and the remainder has no known explanation. The sample has around 120,000 clones on record, 88% of them singletons. The ten top clones hold approximately 3.4% of the sample. The sample was peripheral blood, taken 28 days after the second AZD1222 dose. Every receptor here comes from an adult who received the AZD1222 COVID-19 vaccine.

The chain joins TRBV5-1 to TRBJ2-3; D may be TRBD2 (6 bases). Germline V lookup: CDR1 SGHRS, CDR2 YFSETQ. CDR3 size: 15 residues. Trimming cost V 4 bases and J 0 bases, with 12 bases left between them. Here the CDR3 reads CASSGGGISTDTQYF. The CDR3 bases are TGCGCCAGCAGCGGAGGCGGGATTAGCACAGATACGCAGTATTTT.

This chain connects TRBV19 to TRBJ2-7; a weak D match, TRBD1 (6 bases). V was pared by 5 bases and J by 0 bases, with 11 bases between. The germline V gene encodes CDR1 LNHDA and CDR2 SQIVND (reference sequence). This CDR3 comprises 14 residues. The CDR3 region is CASSRSDSSYEQYF. DNA of the CDR3: TGTGCCAGTAGTCGTTCGGACAGCTCCTACGAGCAGTACTTC.

V is TRBV14 and J is TRBJ2-3; D assignment may be TRBD1 or TRBD2 (5 bases each). The V end lost 3 bases, the J end lost 2 bases, and 12 bases lay between the germline ends. Germline V gene data show CDR1 as SGHDN and CDR2 as FVKESK. This CDR3 has 15 amino acids. Here the CDR3 reads CASSHGALSTDTQYF. For the CDR3, the DNA is TGTGCCAGCAGCCACGGGGCCCTGTCCACAGATACGCAGTATTTT.

The chain joins TRBV6-6 to TRBJ1-1, with 7 bases matching TRBD1. Germline V CDR1 and CDR2: MNHNY, SVGAGI (reference sequence). This CDR3 contains 15 residues. V lost 5 bases, J lost 1 base, and 7 bases stayed unmatched. The CDR3 DNA is TGTGCCAGCAGTCTTAAAGGGGGCCCGAACACTGAAGCTTTCTTT. This sequence encodes CASSLKGGPNTEAFF.

This clone was seen a single time. The V call is TRBV3-1 (or the pseudogene TRBV3-2), the J call TRBJ1-1, with D unresolved. Trimming stripped 6 bases from V and 1 base from J, with 18 bases between. The CDR3 contains 16 residues. The germline V gene has CDR1 LGHDT and CDR2 YNNKEL (reference sequence). The CDR3 DNA reads as TGTGCCAGCAGTCCATTCCCCAAGGACGGGAACACTGAAGCTTTCTTT. Its protein product is CASSPFPKDGNTEAFF.

This clone was detected once. This sequence joins TRBV18 and TRBJ1-5; 9 nucleotides agree with TRBD1. The CDR3 contains 15 residues. CDR1 is KGHSH, CDR2 LQKENI, per germline. The ends lost 5 bases at V and 5 bases at J; junction bases unmatched: 7. The chain's CDR3 is CASSGMGQGDQPQHF. DNA for the CDR3: TGTGCCAGCTCAGGGATGGGACAGGGAGATCAGCCCCAGCATTTT.

The chain links TRBV24-1 to TRBJ2-5; 10 bases agree with TRBD2. Trimming cost V 5 bases and J 2 bases; bases outside gene matches: 10. In germline, CDR1 is KGHDR, CDR2 SFDVKD. The CDR3 has 17 amino acids. The CDR3 spells CATSGTSGPQQQETQYF. The CDR3 DNA follows: TGTGCCACCAGTGGGACTAGCGGTCCACAGCAACAAGAGACCCAGTACTTC.

The V gene is TRBV18, the J gene TRBJ2-7, with a weak D call TRBD1 (6 bases). CDR1 and CDR2 (germline): KGHSH, LQKENI. Trimming stripped 0 bases from V and 0 bases from J, with 9 bases between. The CDR3 has 15 amino acids. The CDR3 nucleotides are TGTGCCAGCTCACCACCCACAGGGTTCTCCTACGAGCAGTACTTC. It specifies CASSPPTGFSYEQYF.

This sequence joins TRBV6-4 and TRBJ2-3; TRBD1 matches at 9 bases. CDR3 length equals 14 residues. J was trimmed by 3 bases and V by 10 bases; bases with no gene match: 8. In germline, CDR1 is MRHNA, CDR2 SNTAGT. The CDR3: CATQKDRGTDTQYF. The CDR3 nucleotides read TGTGCCACCCAAAAGGACAGGGGAACAGATACGCAGTATTTT.